The 21 T cell receptor beta chains reported below all come from one sample, sequenced in a study of T cells in narcolepsy. Repertoires were generated with immunoSEQ multiplex PCR, while TCRdb's copy carries only in-frame clones and drops some. The sample yields just over 20,000 clones, 92% seen once. The specimen sequenced was CD45RA- memory CD4+ T cells from PBMCs. The source of these receptors is a human donor with narcolepsy.

V is TRBV19 and J is TRBJ2-1; D ambiguous. The V gene's germline CDR1 is LNHDA and CDR2 SQIVND (reference sequence). The CDR3 runs 14 residues. V was trimmed by 7 bases and J by 0 bases, leaving 10 bases between them. The chain's CDR3 is CASTDPSSYNEQFF. The CDR3 region has the DNA TGTGCCAGTACCGACCCGAGCTCCTACAATGAGCAGTTCTTC.

The chain has TRBV6-5 and TRBJ1-1; D might be TRBD1 (5 bases). V gave up 9 bases and J gave up 3 bases, with 14 bases separating them. This CDR3 has 13 residues. Germline V gene sequence: CDR1 MNHEY, CDR2 SVGAGI. In DNA form, the CDR3 reads TGTGCCAGTCAACGGGGGGAAGACACTGAAGCTTTCTTT. Its translation is CASQRGEDTEAFF.

The chain carries TRBV6-4 and TRBJ2-5; 11 bases map to TRBD2. This CDR3 has 17 amino acids. Germline assignment: CDR1 MRHNA and CDR2 SNTAGT. V lost 5 bases, J lost 4 bases, and 12 bases stayed unmatched. The CDR3 DNA sequence: TGTGCCAGCAGTCCTAGCGGGAGGCTTGGGGCAGGAGAGACCCAGTACTTC. The encoded protein is CASSPSGRLGAGETQYF.

The chain uses TRBV7-6 and TRBJ2-1, with 10 bases lining up with TRBD2. The CDR3 has 14 residues. Looked up from germline, CDR1 is SGHVS and CDR2 is FNYEAQ. With 6 bases clipped from V and 8 bases from J, the junction kept 7 bases outside the gene matches. CDR3 sequence (DNA): TGTGCCAGCAGTCCGGGACTAGCGAGCGATGAGCAGTTCTTC. Translated, it gives CASSPGLASDEQFF.

The chain carries TRBV14 and TRBJ2-7; D possibly corresponds to TRBD2 (5 bases). The V gene's germline CDR1 is SGHDN and CDR2 FVKESK. The CDR3 totals 14 residues. Trimming took off 1 base at V and 3 bases at J, with 10 bases between the two ends. The CDR3 DNA follows: TGTGCCAGCAGCCAAGTTTCGGGGTACTACGAGCAGTACTTC. It yields the protein CASSQVSGYYEQYF.

The chain links TRBV7-8 to TRBJ2-2; TRBD1 matches 8 bases. This CDR3 has 16 residues. Germline CDR1 SGHVS, CDR2 FQNEAQ. V lost 2 bases, J lost 1 base, and 3 bases stayed unmatched. The CDR3 nucleotides read TGTGCCAGCAGCTTATTCGGACAGGGGAACACCGGGGAGCTGTTTTTT. This translates into CASSLFGQGNTGELFF.

The chain carries TRBV7-2 and TRBJ2-7, with 9 nucleotides matching TRBD1. Germline V gene lookup returns CDR1 SGHTA and CDR2 FQGNSA. V shed 0 bases and J 4 bases; nucleotides not matched to a gene: 7. The CDR3 extends over 16 amino acids. In DNA, the CDR3 is TGTGCCAGCAGCTTAGCGGGACAGGGAAGGGCGTACGAGCAGTACTTC. As protein: CASSLAGQGRAYEQYF.

The rearrangement links TRBV9 to TRBJ1-2; D is undetermined. CDR1 and CDR2 from the germline V gene are SGDLS and YYNGEE. The V end lost 0 bases, the J end lost 3 bases, and 12 bases lay between the germline ends. The CDR3 covers 15 residues. The CDR3: CASSVGMGMDYGYTF. CDR3 bases: TGTGCCAGCAGCGTAGGGATGGGTATGGACTATGGCTACACCTTC.

J is TRBJ2-1 and V is TRBV7-2; no clear D gene. The CDR3 extends over 12 amino acids. Trimming shortened V by 7 bases and J by 7 bases, and 11 bases separated the two germline ends. Germline CDR1 is SGHTA and CDR2 is FQGNSA. The CDR3 DNA reads as TGTGCCAGCAAAATGGTGGTTAATGAGCAGTTCTTC. Translation gives CASKMVVNEQFF.

The V gene is TRBV4-3, the J gene TRBJ2-7; 12 positions agree with TRBD2. The CDR3 totals 16 residues. The V and J ends lost 0 bases and 3 bases, in that order; junction bases with no gene match: 3. Germline CDR1 LGHNA, CDR2 YSLEER. CDR3 sequence reads: CASSQDLTSGSYEQYF. For the CDR3, the DNA is TGCGCCAGCAGCCAAGATTTGACTAGCGGGAGCTACGAGCAGTACTTC.

The V gene is TRBV18, the J gene TRBJ1-1; 8 bases match TRBD1. J gave up 4 bases and V 3 bases, and 16 bases lay outside the gene matches. The CDR3 spans 18 residues. Germline V gene data show CDR1 as KGHSH and CDR2 as LQKENI. The CDR3 sequence: CASSPLDRALFKATEAFF. CDR3 bases: TGTGCCAGCTCACCGTTGGACAGGGCCCTCTTCAAAGCCACTGAAGCTTTCTTT.

This chain links TRBV9 with TRBJ1-2, with a tentative D call TRBD1 (5 bases). From germline, CDR1 is SGDLS and CDR2 YYNGEE. V lost 4 bases and J 4 bases, leaving 11 bases between the germline ends. The length of the CDR3 is 13 residues. The CDR3 here is CASSRGVSYGYTF. CDR3 nucleotides: TGTGCCAGCAGCCGAGGGGTTTCCTATGGCTACACCTTC.

V and J are TRBV7-2 and TRBJ1-2; 8 bases are shared with TRBD1. Germline CDR1 is SGHTA and CDR2 is FQGNSA. The V and J ends lost 4 bases and 8 bases, in that order; junction bases with no gene match: 6. This CDR3 region has 13 residues. This chain's CDR3 is CASSSGQGLGYTF. The CDR3 coding sequence is TGTGCCAGCAGCTCCGGACAGGGTTTGGGCTACACCTTC.

The chain combines TRBV5-4 with TRBJ2-3; 8 bases line up with TRBD2. V lost 1 base to trimming and J lost 4 bases; unmatched junction nucleotides: 11. CDR1 is SGHNT, CDR2 YYREEE, per germline (reference sequence). The CDR3 has 17 residues. As DNA, the CDR3 is TGTGCCAGCAGCTTGAAGCTAGCGGGCCCCCGGTCAGATACGCAGTATTTT. Its protein product is CASSLKLAGPRSDTQYF.

V and J are TRBV10-3 and TRBJ1-4; D is perhaps TRBD1 (6 bases). Germline-derived CDR1 and CDR2 are ENHRY and SYGVKD. Trimming shortened V by 10 bases and J by 0 bases, and 21 bases separated the two germline ends. The CDR3 contains 17 residues. CDR3 region: CATYDGGLRATNEKLFF. CDR3 bases: TGTGCCACCTACGACGGGGGGCTGCGGGCAACTAATGAAAAACTGTTTTTT.

V and J are TRBV29-1 and TRBJ1-2; D is ambiguous. This CDR3 has 13 residues. Trimming stripped 7 bases from V and 6 bases from J, with 18 bases between. CDR1 is SQVTM and CDR2 is ANQGSEA in the germline V gene. The CDR3: CSAQESGVHGYTF. Written as DNA, the CDR3 is TGCAGCGCCCAGGAATCCGGTGTCCATGGCTACACCTTC.

This sequence joins TRBV2 and TRBJ2-5, with D hard to call. CDR1 and CDR2 (germline): SNHLY, FYNNEI. The CDR3 extends over 12 amino acids. Trimming removed 5 bases at V and 5 bases at J, with 9 bases between. The DNA of the CDR3 is TGTGCCAGCAGTCTCGAGGAGGAGACCCAGTACTTC. This gives the protein CASSLEEETQYF.

The chain's CDR3 is CASSQDSNLYEQYF. CDR3 in DNA: TGCGCCAGCAGCCAGGACAGTAACCTCTACGAGCAGTACTTC. The chain has TRBV5-1 and TRBJ2-7, with a tentative D call TRBD1 (6 bases). The V gene lost 4 bases and the J gene lost 3 bases, with 14 bases spanning the gap. The V gene's germline CDR1 is SGHRS and CDR2 YFSETQ. The CDR3 sequence is 14 residues long.

V gene TRBV6-5 combines with J gene TRBJ2-4; 8 positions agree with TRBD1. The CDR3 totals 15 residues. Per germline, CDR1 MNHEY and CDR2 SVGAGI. V shed 6 bases and J 4 bases; nucleotides not matched to a gene: 8. For the CDR3, the DNA is TGTGCCAGCAGACCGTCGGGACAGGCTAAAAACATTCAGTACTTC. It specifies CASRPSGQAKNIQYF.

This sequence joins TRBV9 and TRBJ1-2; weak D call: TRBD1 (6 bases). The V and J ends lost 4 bases and 4 bases respectively, with 14 bases between them. Germline CDR1 and CDR2: SGDLS and YYNGEE. CDR3 length equals 14 residues. The CDR3 DNA sequence: TGTGCCAGCAGCATACCGGGACAAGGCTATGGCTACACCTTC. This translates into CASSIPGQGYGYTF.

The chain couples TRBV5-1 to TRBJ2-1, with 7 bases aligning to TRBD2. The CDR3 is made up of 15 amino acids. Germline CDR1 reads SGHRS; CDR2 reads YFSETQ. V dropped 7 bases and J dropped 4; count of bases not matched to a gene: 11. CDR3 bases: TGCGCCAGCGTTGGAGGGGAGGGATCGTACAATGAGCAGTTCTTC. This sequence encodes CASVGGEGSYNEQFF.